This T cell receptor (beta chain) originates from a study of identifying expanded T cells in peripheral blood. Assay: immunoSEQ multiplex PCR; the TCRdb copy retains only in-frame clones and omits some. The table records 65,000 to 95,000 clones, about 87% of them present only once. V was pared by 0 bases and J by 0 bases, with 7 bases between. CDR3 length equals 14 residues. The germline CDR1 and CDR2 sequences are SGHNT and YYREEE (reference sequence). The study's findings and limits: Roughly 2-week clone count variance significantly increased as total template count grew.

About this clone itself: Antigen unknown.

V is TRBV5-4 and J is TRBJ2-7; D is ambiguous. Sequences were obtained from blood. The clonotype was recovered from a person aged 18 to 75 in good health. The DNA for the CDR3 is TGTGCCAGCAGCTTGGGAGTGAGCTCCTACGAGCAGTACTTC. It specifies CASSLGVSSYEQYF.